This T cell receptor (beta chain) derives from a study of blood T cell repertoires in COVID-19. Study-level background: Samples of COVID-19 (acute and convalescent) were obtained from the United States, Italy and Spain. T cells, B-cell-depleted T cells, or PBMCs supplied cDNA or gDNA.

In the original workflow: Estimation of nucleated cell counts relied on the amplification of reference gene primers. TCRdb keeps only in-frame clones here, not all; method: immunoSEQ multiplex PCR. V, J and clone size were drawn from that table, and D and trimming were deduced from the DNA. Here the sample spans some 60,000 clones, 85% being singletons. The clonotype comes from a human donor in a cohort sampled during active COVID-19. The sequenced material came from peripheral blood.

The CDR3: CASSLMAGNTGELFF. For the CDR3, the DNA is TGTGCCAGCAGCTTAATGGCGGGGAACACCGGGGAGCTGTTTTTT. The chain links TRBV7-9 to TRBJ2-2; possibly TRBD2 for D (5 bases). Germline V lookup: CDR1 SEHNR, CDR2 FQNEAQ (reference sequence). The CDR3 is 15 residues long. V was shortened by 2 bases and J by 1 base, with 8 bases between the two germline ends.